The next 28 T cell receptor beta chains were all read from a single sample in a study of blood T cells in healthy people across ages. A second about 7 to 11 cycle PCR used barcoded and J-beta primers. TCRdb recomputed calls from the 5' RACE reads with MiXCR, one row per CDR3 protein. The sample yields more than 900,000 distinct CDR3 sequences, about 29% seen once. Separately, the same data were catalogued under a study of T cells of mothers and their children.

Sequencing was done on a sample of blood. The receptors come from a woman between 40 and 55 years old in good health.

This clonotype was seen repeatedly, ten times or more. This chain links TRBV20-1 with TRBJ2-1; 11 positions agree with TRBD2. Trimming removed 0 bases from V and 6 bases from J; junction bases left unmatched: 7. CDR1 is DFQATT and CDR2 is SNEGSKA in the germline V gene (reference sequence). CDR3 length: 16 residues. CDR3 coding DNA: TGCAGTGCTAGAGACAGTAGCGGGGGGGTCCCCAATGAGCAGTTCTTC. Translated, it gives CSARDSSGGVPNEQFF.

Regarding this clonotype: The junction differs from germline at one of its ends, possibly a read error. The chain uses TRBV7-9 and TRBJ2-2; no clear D. Germline V lookup: CDR1 SEHNR, CDR2 FQNEAQ (reference sequence). The CDR3 contains 16 residues. Written as DNA, the CDR3 is TGTGCCAGCAGCCTCAATAGCTTATCGAACGCCGGGGAGCTGTTTTTT. This encodes CASSLNSLSNAGELFF. Full variable domain (outside the CDR3, taken from reference TRBV7-9 and TRBJ2-2): DTGVSQNPRHKITKRGQNVTFRCDPISEHNRLYWYRQTLGQGPEFLTYFQNEAQLEKSRLLSDRFSAERPKGSFSTLEIQRTEQGDSAMYLCASSLNSLSNAGELFFGEGSRLTVL.

The chain couples TRBV12-3 or TRBV12-4 to TRBJ2-3; 10 positions agree with TRBD1. J was trimmed by 5 bases and V by 6 bases; bases with no gene match: 8. This CDR3 contains 15 residues. CDR3 nucleotides: TGTGCCAGCAGATCAAGACAGGGGGCGAGAGATACGCAGTATTTT. Translated: CASRSRQGARDTQYF.

This clonotype was seen a few times. J is TRBJ2-1 and V is TRBV7-6; 8 bases are shared with TRBD1. The CDR3 has 14 residues. Germline CDR1 reads SGHVS; CDR2 reads FNYEAQ. V lost 3 bases, J lost 7 bases, and 5 bases stayed unmatched. The CDR3 DNA sequence: TGTGCCAGCAGCTTGAAGACAGGGGTTAATGAGCAGTTCTTC. Its protein is CASSLKTGVNEQFF. Combining the CDR3 with reference TRBV7-6 and TRBJ2-1 gives the whole variable domain GAGVSQSPRYKVTKRGQDVALRCDPISGHVSLYWYRQALGQGPEFLTYFNYEAQQDKSGLPNDRFSAERPEGSISTLTIQRTEQRDSAMYRCASSLKTGVNEQFFGPGTRLTVL.

This clonotype was counted only a few times. DNA of the CDR3: TGCGCCAGCAGCTTGGGCGGGACAGGGAAATATGGCTACACCTTC. This codes for CASSLGGTGKYGYTF. The rearrangement links TRBV5-1 to TRBJ1-2; 9 bases match TRBD1. Germline trimming cut 0 bases from V and 5 bases from J; bases unmatched to any gene: 5. Germline V lookup: CDR1 SGHRS, CDR2 YFSETQ. CDR3 length: 15 residues.

The CDR3 loop is CSARLGGPRTEAFF. CDR3 bases: TGCAGTGCTAGATTGGGCGGCCCCCGAACTGAAGCTTTCTTT. V and J are TRBV20-1 and TRBJ1-1; D call uncertain. The ends were cut back, 2 bases at V and 5 bases at J, with 15 bases in the middle. Germline values: CDR1 DFQATT, CDR2 SNEGSKA (reference sequence). The CDR3 has 14 residues.

At least ten counts were recorded for this clonotype. This may stem from a read error, because a much larger clone lies one nucleotide away. Here the CDR3 reads CSASQGYGYTF. CDR3 in DNA: TGCAGTGCTAGCCAGGGCTATGGCTACACCTTC. The J gene is TRBJ1-2, the V gene TRBV20-1; D may be TRBD1 (5 bases). Trimming took 3 bases from V and 4 from J, leaving 6 bases between them. CDR1 is DFQATT, CDR2 SNEGSKA, per germline (reference sequence). This CDR3 has 11 residues.

This clonotype was observed many times. The chain recombines TRBV5-1 with TRBJ2-1, with D possibly matching TRBD2 (5 bases). From germline, CDR1 is SGHRS and CDR2 YFSETQ. The CDR3 has 15 amino acids. Trimming removed 0 bases from V and 2 bases from J, with 9 bases in between. This CDR3 reads CASSLAGTAYNEQFF. The CDR3 DNA is TGCGCCAGCAGCTTGGCGGGAACAGCCTACAATGAGCAGTTCTTC.

The table lists this clonotype with a few counts. This chain uses TRBV3-1 with TRBJ2-7; D not resolved. V lost 0 bases and J 7 bases, leaving 16 bases between the germline ends. Germline CDR1 LGHDT, CDR2 YNNKEL (reference sequence). The CDR3 covers 15 residues. The CDR3 bases are TGTGCCAGCAGCCAAGATGGCGGTCTGGAAGGGGAGCAGTACTTC. Protein: CASSQDGGLEGEQYF.

This chain joins TRBV29-1 and TRBJ1-4; tentative D call: TRBD1 (5 bases). This CDR3 comprises 12 residues. V shed 6 bases and J shed 4 bases, with 9 bases lying between them. Germline-derived CDR1 and CDR2 are SQVTM and ANQGSEA. CDR3 in amino acids: CSVRVGNEKLFF. The CDR3, as DNA: TGCAGCGTCAGGGTCGGTAATGAAAAACTGTTTTTT.

CDR3: CASSLRGGSYGYTF. Here the CDR3 DNA reads TGTGCCAGCAGCTTGCGGGGGGGCAGCTATGGCTACACCTTC. The chain recombines TRBV5-6 with TRBJ1-2; maybe TRBD1 (6 bases). Germline CDR1 and CDR2: SGHDT and YYEEEE. Trimming stripped 1 base from V and 4 bases from J, with 11 bases between. The CDR3 is 14 amino acids.

This clonotype was seen a few times. In DNA form, the CDR3 reads TGTGCCATCAGTGTTGGGGGGGCATCGGGCAATCAGCCCCAGCATTTT. Translating it yields CAISVGGASGNQPQHF. The chain recombines TRBV10-3 with TRBJ1-5, with a weak D call TRBD1 (6 bases). Between the trimmed V and J ends, which lost 4 bases and 2 bases, there was a span of 15 bases. Per germline, CDR1 ENHRY and CDR2 SYGVKD. The CDR3 runs 16 residues.

This chain uses TRBV9 with TRBJ2-7; D may correspond to TRBD1 or TRBD2 (5 bases each). This CDR3 region has 15 residues. V was cut by 4 bases and J by 3 bases, with 17 bases left in between. The germline gives CDR1 SGDLS, CDR2 YYNGEE. The CDR3 region is CASSRDDHPGYEQYF. CDR3 in DNA: TGTGCCAGCAGCCGGGACGACCACCCGGGCTACGAGCAGTACTTC.

In its sample, this clonotype was seen a few times. V usage is TRBV6-5 and J usage is TRBJ1-5; possible D gene TRBD1, 5 bases. V lost 4 bases and J lost 6, with 16 bases in between. CDR3 length: 15 amino acids. Germline V gene data show CDR1 as MNHEY and CDR2 as SVGAGI. The CDR3 reads CASSSSEGLSQPQHF. The DNA of the CDR3 is TGTGCCAGCAGTTCCTCCGAGGGACTCAGTCAGCCCCAGCATTTT.

This clonotype has more than one count but fewer than ten. This chain links TRBV5-1 with TRBJ2-7, with 9 positions matching TRBD1. The CDR3 is 14 amino acids. Per the germline V gene, CDR1 is SGHRS and CDR2 is YFSETQ. The trim removed 4 bases at V and 0 bases at J, leaving 2 bases unmatched. The CDR3 is CASSKQGASYEQYF. The CDR3 coding sequence is TGCGCCAGCAGCAAACAGGGGGCCTCCTACGAGCAGTACTTC.

The chain carries TRBV14 and TRBJ1-2; D is uncertain. Trimming took 0 bases from V and 5 from J, leaving 13 bases between them. The CDR3 length is 15 residues. Germline V gene data show CDR1 as SGHDN and CDR2 as FVKESK. The chain's CDR3 is CASSQDAVKGYGYTF. CDR3 DNA: TGTGCCAGCAGCCAAGACGCAGTGAAAGGATATGGCTACACCTTC.

This clonotype was counted a single time. It is likely a read error, because the conserved phenylalanine at the end of the CDR3 is missing. J is TRBJ2-4 and V is TRBV19; maybe TRBD1 (6 bases). The germline V gene encodes CDR1 LNHDA and CDR2 SQIVND (reference sequence). Trimming stripped 3 bases from V and 7 bases from J, with 16 bases between. This CDR3 has 15 amino acids. DNA of the CDR3: TGTGCCAGTAGTATTGGGGGCGGTTGGAGTAACATTCAGTACTGC. Its translation is CASSIGGGWSNIQYC.

The rearrangement uses TRBV7-2 and TRBJ1-1, with 8 nucleotides matching TRBD1. The CDR3 is 15 residues long. From germline, CDR1 is SGHTA and CDR2 FQGNSA. V shed 5 bases and J 8 bases; nucleotides not matched to a gene: 13. CDR3 in amino acids: CASSQYQGARMEAFF. The CDR3 DNA sequence: TGTGCCAGCAGCCAGTATCAGGGGGCTAGGATGGAAGCTTTCTTT.

The rearrangement joins TRBV2 to TRBJ2-3; the match to TRBD2 covers 8 bases. The CDR3 is made up of 14 amino acids. After removal of 7 bases from V and 0 bases from J, the junction contained 3 bases not matched to a gene. Germline V gene data show CDR1 as SNHLY and CDR2 as FYNNEI. This CDR3 is CASNRGGSTDTQYF. The CDR3 nucleotides are TGTGCCAGCAACCGGGGGGGCAGCACAGATACGCAGTATTTT.

This clonotype was recorded many times. The gene calls are TRBV9 and TRBJ2-7; D remains unclear. Looked up from germline, CDR1 is SGDLS and CDR2 is YYNGEE. The germline V and J ends were trimmed by 0 bases and 0 bases, with 10 bases remaining between them. The CDR3 is made up of 15 amino acids. The CDR3 DNA is TGTGCCAGCAGCGTAGGCCAGTCCCTCTCCTACGAGCAGTACTTC. Amino acid sequence: CASSVGQSLSYEQYF.

Only a few counts were recorded for this clonotype. The chain has TRBV2 and TRBJ1-2; 9 bases match TRBD1. The V and J ends lost 6 bases and 2 bases, in that order; junction bases with no gene match: 4. The CDR3 loop spans 14 amino acids. Germline lookup yields CDR1 SNHLY and CDR2 FYNNEI. CDR3 DNA sequence: TGTGCCAGCAGGGGGACAGGGAAGAACTATGGCTACACCTTC. Translating it yields CASRGTGKNYGYTF.

In its sample, this clonotype was seen many times. The CDR3 region has the DNA TGTGCCAGCAGAAAACAGGGGGCAGCCTACGAGCAGTACTTC. Protein: CASRKQGAAYEQYF. V is TRBV7-4 and J is TRBJ2-7, with 9 bases that match TRBD1. With 6 bases clipped from V and 2 bases from J, the junction kept 5 bases outside the gene matches. CDR1 is SGHVT and CDR2 is SQSDAQ in the germline V gene. The CDR3 is made up of 14 amino acids.

This clonotype was seen a handful of times. The J gene is TRBJ2-7, the V gene TRBV6-5; tentatively, D is TRBD1 (7 bases). This CDR3 has 15 amino acids. Trimming cost V 2 bases and J 0 bases, with 11 bases left between them. The germline CDR1 and CDR2 sequences are MNHEY and SVGAGI. CDR3 DNA sequence: TGTGCCAGCAGTTACGCAGGGGGGATCTCCTACGAGCAGTACTTC. Protein sequence: CASSYAGGISYEQYF.

CDR3 nucleotides: TGCAGTGCTAGAGAGAACAGGAAGGGGGCTCGGTATGGCTACACCTTC. It translates to CSARENRKGARYGYTF. The V call is TRBV20-1, the J call TRBJ1-2; TRBD1 agrees at 7 bases. The CDR3 runs 16 residues. With 0 bases clipped from V and 5 bases from J, the junction kept 12 bases outside the gene matches. Germline V gene sequence: CDR1 DFQATT, CDR2 SNEGSKA (reference sequence).

The gene calls are TRBV5-1 and TRBJ2-2; D possibly corresponds to TRBD1 (5 bases). This CDR3 is built from 14 residues. Trimming shortened V by 5 bases and J by 3 bases, and 11 bases separated the two germline ends. From germline, CDR1 is SGHRS and CDR2 YFSETQ. Here the CDR3 DNA reads TGCGCCAGCAGTCCACCCAGGGACACCGGGGAGCTGTTTTTT. Protein: CASSPPRDTGELFF.

The chain recombines TRBV15 with TRBJ2-5; 7 bases agree with TRBD2. Germline trimming cut 1 base from V and 2 bases from J; bases unmatched to any gene: 13. The CDR3 loop spans 18 amino acids. Germline CDR1 and CDR2: LNHNV and YYDKDF (reference sequence). Here the CDR3 reads CATSRGGRPGLSQETQYF. In DNA form, the CDR3 reads TGTGCCACCAGCAGAGGAGGGCGTCCGGGACTATCACAAGAGACCCAGTACTTC.

This clonotype was counted many times. The rearrangement links TRBV4-1 to TRBJ2-1; D ambiguous. Germline lookup yields CDR1 MGHRA and CDR2 YSYEKL. This CDR3 is built from 16 residues. The V end was cut by 4 bases, the J end by 15 bases, with 28 bases between. DNA for the CDR3: TGCGCCAGCAGCCCACCACCCGGGTCCCCACTACCTTTTCCGTTCTTC. It yields the protein CASSPPPGSPLPFPFF.

This clonotype showed up many times. The rearrangement links TRBV7-3 to TRBJ2-5, with D unresolved. Trimming removed 0 bases at V and 0 bases at J, with 5 bases between. The CDR3 totals 14 residues. Germline-derived CDR1 and CDR2 are SGHTA and FQGTGA. The CDR3: CASSLTPDQETQYF. In nucleotides, the CDR3 is TGTGCCAGCAGCTTAACCCCGGACCAAGAGACCCAGTACTTC.